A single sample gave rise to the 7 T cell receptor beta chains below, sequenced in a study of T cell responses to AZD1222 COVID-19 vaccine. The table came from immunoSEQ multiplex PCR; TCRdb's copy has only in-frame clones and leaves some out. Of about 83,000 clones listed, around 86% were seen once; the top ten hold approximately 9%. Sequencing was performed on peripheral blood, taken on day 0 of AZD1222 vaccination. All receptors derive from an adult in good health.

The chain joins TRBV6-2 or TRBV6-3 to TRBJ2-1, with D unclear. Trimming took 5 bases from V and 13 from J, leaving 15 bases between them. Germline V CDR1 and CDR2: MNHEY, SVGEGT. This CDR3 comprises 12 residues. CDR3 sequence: CASSPLGSIQFF. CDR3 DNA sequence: TGTGCCAGCAGTCCCCTAGGGTCGATTCAGTTCTTC.

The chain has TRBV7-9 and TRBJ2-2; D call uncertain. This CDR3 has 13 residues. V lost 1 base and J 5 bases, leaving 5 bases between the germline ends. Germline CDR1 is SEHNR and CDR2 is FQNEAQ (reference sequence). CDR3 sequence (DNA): TGTGCCAGCAGCTTAGAGGGAACCGGGGAGCTGTTTTTT. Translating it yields CASSLEGTGELFF. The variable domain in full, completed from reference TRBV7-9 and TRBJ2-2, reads DTGVSQNPRHKITKRGQNVTFRCDPISEHNRLYWYRQTLGQGPEFLTYFQNEAQLEKSRLLSDRFSAERPKGSFSTLEIQRTEQGDSAMYLCASSLEGTGELFFGEGSRLTVL.

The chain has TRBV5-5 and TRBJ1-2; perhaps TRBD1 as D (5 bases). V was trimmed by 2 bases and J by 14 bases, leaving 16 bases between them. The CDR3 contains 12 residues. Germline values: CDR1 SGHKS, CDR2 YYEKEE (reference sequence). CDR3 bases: TGTGCCAGCAGCTTCGGGACGGGAAAGAGTACCTTC. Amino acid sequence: CASSFGTGKSTF. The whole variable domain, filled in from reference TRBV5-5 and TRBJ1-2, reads DAGVTQSPTHLIKTRGQQVTLRCSPISGHKSVSWYQQVLGQGPQFIFQYYEKEERGRGNFPDRFSARQFPNYSSELNVNALLLGDSALYLCASSFGTGKSTFGSGTRLTVV.

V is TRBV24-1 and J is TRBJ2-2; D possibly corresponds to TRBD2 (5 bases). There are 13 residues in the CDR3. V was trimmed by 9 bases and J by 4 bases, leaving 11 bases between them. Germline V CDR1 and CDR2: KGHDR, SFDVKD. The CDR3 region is CATRDPGTGELFF. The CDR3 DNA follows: TGTGCCACCCGGGATCCGGGCACCGGGGAGCTGTTTTTT.

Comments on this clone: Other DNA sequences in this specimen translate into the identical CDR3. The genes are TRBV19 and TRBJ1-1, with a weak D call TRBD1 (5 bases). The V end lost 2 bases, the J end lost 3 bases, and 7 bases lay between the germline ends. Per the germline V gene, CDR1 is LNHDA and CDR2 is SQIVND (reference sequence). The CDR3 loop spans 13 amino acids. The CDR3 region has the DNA TGTGCCAGTAGTATATTGGGGGACACTGAAGCTTTCTTT. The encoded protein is CASSILGDTEAFF.

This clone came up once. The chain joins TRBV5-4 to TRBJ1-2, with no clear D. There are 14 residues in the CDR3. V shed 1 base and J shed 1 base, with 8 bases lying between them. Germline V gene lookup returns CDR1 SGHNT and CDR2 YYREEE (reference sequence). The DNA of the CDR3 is TGTGCCAGCAGCTTGTCCGGGCTTAACTATGGCTACACCTTC. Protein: CASSLSGLNYGYTF.

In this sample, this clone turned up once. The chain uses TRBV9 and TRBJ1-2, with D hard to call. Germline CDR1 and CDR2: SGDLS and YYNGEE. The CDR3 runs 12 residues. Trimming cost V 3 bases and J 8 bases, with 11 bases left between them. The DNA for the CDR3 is TGTGCCAGCAGCGCGCGGACGAGGGGCTACACCTTC. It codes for CASSARTRGYTF.